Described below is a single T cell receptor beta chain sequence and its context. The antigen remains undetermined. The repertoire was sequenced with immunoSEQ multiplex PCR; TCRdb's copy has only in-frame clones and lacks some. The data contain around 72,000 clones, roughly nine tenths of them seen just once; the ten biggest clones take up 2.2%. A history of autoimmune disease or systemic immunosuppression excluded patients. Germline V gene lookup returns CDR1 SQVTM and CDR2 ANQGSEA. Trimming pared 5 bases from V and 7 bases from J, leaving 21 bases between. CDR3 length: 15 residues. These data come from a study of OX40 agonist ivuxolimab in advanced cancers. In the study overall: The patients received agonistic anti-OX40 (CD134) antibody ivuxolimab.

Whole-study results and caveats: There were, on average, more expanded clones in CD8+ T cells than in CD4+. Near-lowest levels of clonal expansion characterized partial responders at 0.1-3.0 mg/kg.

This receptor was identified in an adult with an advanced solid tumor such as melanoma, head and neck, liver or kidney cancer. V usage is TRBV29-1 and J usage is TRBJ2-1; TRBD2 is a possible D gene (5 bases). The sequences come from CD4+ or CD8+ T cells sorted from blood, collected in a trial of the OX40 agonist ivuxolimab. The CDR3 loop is CSVLRVVGIGNEQFF. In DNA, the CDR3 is TGCAGCGTTCTCCGAGTAGTCGGGATTGGAAATGAGCAGTTCTTC.